This T cell receptor (beta chain) was found in a study of T cells after yellow fever vaccination. Study details: SMART-Seq v4 Ultra Low Input handled preparation of low-cell-number fractions.

Using its own MiXCR run on the 5' RACE reads, TCRdb lists one record per CDR3 protein. The sample records 500,000 to 650,000 distinct CDR3 sequences, 10% to 15% being singletons. Study conclusions and caveats: Some clonotypes were seen in both the CD4 and the CD8 compartments. These made up a small share and likely arose from convergent recombination.

Ten or more counts support this clonotype. Its antigen is undetermined. This CDR3 is built from 17 residues. J was trimmed by 3 bases and V by 0 bases; bases with no gene match: 7. Germline V gene lookup returns CDR1 SGHRS and CDR2 YFSETQ. This receptor was obtained from a man aged 25-45 years who received the YFV17D yellow fever vaccine. The chain links TRBV5-1 to TRBJ2-1, with TRBD2 matching over 9 bases. Specimen: PBMCs, collected on the day of the yellow fever booster vaccination. The CDR3 nucleotides are TGCGCCAGCAGCTTGGCCGGGCGGGAGGGATTCTACAATGAGCAGTTCTTC. This sequence encodes CASSLAGREGFYNEQFF. Using reference TRBV5-1 and TRBJ2-1 for the parts outside the CDR3, the full variable domain is KAGVTQTPRYLIKTRGQQVTLSCSPISGHRSVSWYQQTPGQGLQFLFEYFSETQRNKGNFPGRFSGRQFSNSRSEMNVSTLELGDSALYLCASSLAGREGFYNEQFFGPGTRLTVL.